This note documents a single T cell receptor beta chain sequence. The antigen remains undetermined. One end of the junction fails to match germline, which may point to a read error. A multiplex PCR was run with 60 Vbeta primers and 13 Jbeta primers. Assay: immunoSEQ multiplex PCR; the TCRdb copy retains only in-frame clones and omits some. The table includes roughly 200,000 clones, 65% to 85% detected once. The CDR3 has 15 amino acids. The germline V gene encodes CDR1 SEHNR and CDR2 FQNEAQ (reference sequence). The sample belongs to a study of cytomegalovirus exposure and HLA in healthy donors. Overall study results and limits: The authors confirmed in vitro that three CMV-associated chains were specific for CMV antigens.

This TCR was sampled from a female donor in good health and CMV-seronegative. The J gene is TRBJ2-1, the V gene TRBV7-9, with 8 bases fitting TRBD2. The sequencing sample was made of PBMCs. The CDR3 spells CSSSLSGSSYNEQFF. The CDR3 region has the DNA TGTTCCAGCAGCTTAAGCGGGAGCTCCTACAATGAGCAGTTCTTC.